Presented here are 22 T cell receptor beta chains from one specimen sequenced in a study of blood T cell repertoires in COVID-19. This table comes from immunoSEQ multiplex PCR, and its TCRdb copy is limited to in-frame clones, with some not included. The top ten hold approximately 1.5% of the sample, which has 250,000 or so clones, roughly 84% seen once. Source material: peripheral blood. The receptor set was obtained from a woman in her 40s who had recovered from COVID-19.

This clone was detected once. This chain's CDR3 is CASRRATASNYGYTF. The DNA of the CDR3 is TGTGCCAGCAGAAGGGCGACAGCCTCTAACTATGGCTACACCTTC. V is TRBV6-5 and J is TRBJ1-2; a possible D gene is TRBD1 (5 bases). Germline CDR1 is MNHEY and CDR2 is SVGAGI. CDR3 size: 15 residues. The V end was cut by 6 bases, the J end by 0 bases, with 14 bases between.

The rearrangement uses TRBV6-6 and TRBJ1-1, with D tentatively TRBD1 (5 bases). V lost 6 bases and J 1 base, leaving 12 bases between the germline ends. CDR1 is MNHNY and CDR2 is SVGAGI in the germline V gene (reference sequence). The CDR3 length is 14 residues. CDR3 protein: CASSLAGGNTEAFF. The CDR3 DNA reads as TGTGCCAGCAGCTTAGCCGGGGGGAACACTGAAGCTTTCTTT.

This chain uses TRBV5-1 with TRBJ2-2, with 11 bases that match TRBD2. The CDR3 sequence is 16 residues long. From germline, CDR1 is SGHRS and CDR2 YFSETQ. V was clipped by 0 bases and J by 5 bases; unmatched bases: 3. The CDR3 loop reads CASSLVTSGGTGELFF. CDR3 sequence (DNA): TGCGCCAGCAGCTTGGTCACTAGCGGGGGTACCGGGGAGCTGTTTTTT.

This clone has only one observation. This chain joins TRBV9 and TRBJ1-1, with TRBD1 matching over 7 bases. Looked up from germline, CDR1 is SGDLS and CDR2 is YYNGEE. V lost 4 bases and J lost 6; bases outside the gene matches: 9. This CDR3 is built from 14 residues. CDR3 sequence: CASSSDRDRSEAFF. The CDR3 DNA follows: TGTGCCAGCAGCTCAGACCGGGACAGATCTGAAGCTTTCTTT.

This clone has just a few counts. CDR3 amino acids: CASSLTSGYTGELFF. In nucleotides, the CDR3 is TGCGCCAGCAGCTTGACTAGCGGGTACACCGGGGAGCTGTTTTTT. The V and J genes are TRBV5-1 and TRBJ2-2, with 9 bases identical to TRBD2. V lost 1 base and J lost 3; bases outside the gene matches: 1. The germline V gene encodes CDR1 SGHRS and CDR2 YFSETQ. The CDR3 spans 15 residues.

The chain is built from TRBV6-5 and TRBJ2-3; TRBD1 matches 10 bases. The V segment lost 6 bases and the J segment 1 base; nucleotides outside the gene matches: 4. The CDR3 runs to 15 residues. Per the germline V gene, CDR1 is MNHEY and CDR2 is SVGAGI. The CDR3 DNA follows: TGTGCCAGCAGGACAGGGGGCGCGGGCACAGATACGCAGTATTTT. Translation gives CASRTGGAGTDTQYF.

V gene TRBV7-3 combines with J gene TRBJ2-3; 8 nucleotides align to TRBD2. The trim removed 5 bases at V and 3 bases at J, leaving 10 bases unmatched. CDR3 length: 16 amino acids. From germline, CDR1 is SGHTA and CDR2 FQGTGA. CDR3: CASSTRGGSMTDTQYF. CDR3 nucleotide sequence: TGTGCCAGCAGCACCCGCGGGGGGTCCATGACAGATACGCAGTATTTT.

The J gene is TRBJ2-1, the V gene TRBV6-5; 11 nucleotides match TRBD1. Losses at the gene ends were 10 bases for V and 7 bases for J; bases not matched to a gene: 6. The CDR3 runs 13 residues. CDR1 and CDR2 (germline): MNHEY, SVGAGI. CDR3 sequence (DNA): TGTGCCAATGGACAGGGGGCTTGGAATGAGCAGTTCTTC. Protein: CANGQGAWNEQFF.

The V gene is TRBV7-9, the J gene TRBJ1-1, with D possibly matching TRBD1 (5 bases). Trimming cost V 6 bases and J 7 bases, with 12 bases left between them. In germline, CDR1 is SEHNR, CDR2 FQNEAQ (reference sequence). The CDR3 length is 12 residues. The CDR3 loop reads CASSFTGHEAFF. In DNA, the CDR3 is TGTGCCAGCAGTTTTACAGGTCATGAAGCTTTCTTT.

The chain uses TRBV5-6 and TRBJ1-1; TRBD1 matches at 9 bases. CDR1 and CDR2 from the germline V gene are SGHDT and YYEEEE. V lost 4 bases, J lost 6 bases, and 7 bases stayed unmatched. The CDR3 length is 14 residues. The CDR3 protein is CASSATGGLSEAFF. DNA of the CDR3: TGTGCCAGCAGCGCTACAGGGGGCTTGTCTGAAGCTTTCTTT.

The gene calls are TRBV9 and TRBJ2-1; 10 positions agree with TRBD1. V was clipped by 3 bases and J by 0 bases; unmatched bases: 0. Germline CDR1 and CDR2: SGDLS and YYNGEE. The length of the CDR3 is 15 residues. The CDR3 here is CASSGQGASYNEQFF. CDR3 bases: TGTGCCAGCAGCGGACAGGGGGCCTCCTACAATGAGCAGTTCTTC. Together with reference TRBV9 and TRBJ2-1, the CDR3 gives the full variable domain: DSGVTQTPKHLITATGQRVTLRCSPRSGDLSVYWYQQSLDQGLQFLIQYYNGEERAKGNILERFSAQQFPDLHSELNLSSLELGDSALYFCASSGQGASYNEQFFGPGTRLTVL.

This clone showed up just a few times. The chain is built from TRBV12-3 or TRBV12-4 and TRBJ1-2, with D possibly being TRBD1 (5 bases). This CDR3 spans 13 amino acids. Deletions cut 7 bases from V and 8 bases from J, with 17 bases between. CDR3 sequence reads: CASKTGGFSGYTF. The CDR3 region has the DNA TGTGCCAGCAAAACCGGGGGTTTCTCGGGCTACACCTTC.

This sequence joins TRBV5-1 and TRBJ1-5; D is ambiguous. Germline V gene data show CDR1 as SGHRS and CDR2 as YFSETQ. V was shortened by 4 bases and J by 8 bases, with 10 bases between the two germline ends. The CDR3 has 12 amino acids. The CDR3 bases are TGCGCCAGCAGCGTGGACGGGGAGCCCCAGCATTTT. Protein sequence: CASSVDGEPQHF.

This clone was picked up many times. This chain uses TRBV29-1 with TRBJ1-1; D not certain. The V end lost 0 bases, the J end lost 5 bases, and 13 bases lay between the germline ends. The CDR3 is made up of 14 amino acids. Germline CDR1 is SQVTM and CDR2 is ANQGSEA. For the CDR3, the DNA is TGCAGCGTTGAAGATCAACTCGGGAGGACTGAAGCTTTCTTT. It specifies CSVEDQLGRTEAFF.

The CDR3 DNA follows: TGCGCCAGCGAGGGGGATGGAGATACGCAGTATTTT. It yields the protein CASEGDGDTQYF. The genes are TRBV10-1 and TRBJ2-3; possibly TRBD1 for D (6 bases). The V end lost 8 bases, the J end lost 5 bases, and 11 bases lay between the germline ends. This CDR3 comprises 12 residues. The germline CDR1 and CDR2 sequences are WNHNN and SYGVQD (reference sequence).

The genes are TRBV19 and TRBJ1-1, with D unclear. Germline lookup yields CDR1 LNHDA and CDR2 SQIVND (reference sequence). V was trimmed by 3 bases and J by 0 bases, leaving 11 bases between them. This CDR3 contains 15 residues. The CDR3 loop is CASSIARLMNTEAFF. The CDR3 coding sequence is TGTGCCAGTAGTATCGCACGGTTAATGAACACTGAAGCTTTCTTT.

The V call is TRBV9, the J call TRBJ1-4; no firm D call. Germline assignment: CDR1 SGDLS and CDR2 YYNGEE. Trimming stripped 0 bases from V and 6 bases from J, with 12 bases between. The CDR3 has 15 residues. For the CDR3, the DNA is TGTGCCAGCAGCGTAGATACGGCCGGGGATGAAAAACTGTTTTTT. It yields the protein CASSVDTAGDEKLFF.

The chain has TRBV11-1 and TRBJ2-6, with D hard to call. This CDR3 region has 14 residues. Per germline, CDR1 SGHAT and CDR2 FQDESV (reference sequence). Trimming cost V 5 bases and J 0 bases, with 5 bases left between them. The CDR3 DNA follows: TGTGCCAGCAGCCTACGCTCTGGGGCCAACGTCCTGACTTTC. Translation: CASSLRSGANVLTF.

The chain joins TRBV7-6 to TRBJ2-3, with 11 bases fitting TRBD2. Germline V gives CDR1 SGHVS, CDR2 FNYEAQ. The length of the CDR3 is 19 residues. Trimming cost V 4 bases and J 2 bases; bases outside gene matches: 14. Here the CDR3 reads CASSSHHTGTSGFTDTQYF. CDR3 bases: TGTGCCAGCAGCTCACATCACACCGGGACTAGCGGATTCACAGATACGCAGTATTTT.

The chain combines TRBV27 with TRBJ2-7; D possibly corresponds to TRBD1 (6 bases). The germline V gene encodes CDR1 MNHEY and CDR2 SMNVEV (reference sequence). This CDR3 comprises 13 residues. V was shortened by 11 bases and J by 4 bases, with 18 bases between the two germline ends. In DNA form, the CDR3 reads TGTGCCGCAGGTACAGGGCAAAATTACGAGCAGTACTTC. This gives the protein CAAGTGQNYEQYF.

The sample holds a few counts of this clone. The chain carries TRBV5-1 and TRBJ1-2; 8 positions agree with TRBD1. Trimming at V came to 4 bases and at J to 2 bases, leaving 10 bases not matched to a gene. From germline, CDR1 is SGHRS and CDR2 YFSETQ. This CDR3 region has 16 residues. CDR3 amino acids: CASSESPRTGNYGYTF. The CDR3 nucleotides read TGCGCCAGCAGCGAGAGCCCCCGGACAGGGAACTATGGCTACACCTTC. The full variable domain, its missing parts supplied by reference TRBV5-1 and TRBJ1-2, is KAGVTQTPRYLIKTRGQQVTLSCSPISGHRSVSWYQQTPGQGLQFLFEYFSETQRNKGNFPGRFSGRQFSNSRSEMNVSTLELGDSALYLCASSESPRTGNYGYTFGSGTRLTVV.

J is TRBJ2-7 and V is TRBV7-2, with D unresolved. Germline V gives CDR1 SGHTA, CDR2 FQGNSA. The CDR3 contains 13 residues. Trimming pared 1 base from V and 7 bases from J, leaving 11 bases between. CDR3 bases: TGTGCCAGCAGCTTAGGGCCCCTCAGGGAGCAGTACTTC. It is translated as CASSLGPLREQYF.